This entry lists 23 T cell receptor beta chains sequenced from one sample in a study of cytomegalovirus exposure and HLA in healthy donors (TCRdb year 2017). Library method: the immunoSEQ multiplex PCR assay. For the multiplex PCR, a mixture combining 60 forward primers for TCR Vbeta segments and 13 reverse primers for TCR Jbeta segments was used. In its TCRdb copy, this immuneACCESS table keeps in-frame sequences only and misses some clones. Where compared with another copy, unresolved V genes explain less than half of these, and the others have no known cause. The sample table shows around 300,000 clones, and just under 85% are seen once. In total, the top ten clones hold about 2% of the sample. The sequenced sample consisted of PBMCs. These receptors were collected from a woman aged 40 to 50 in good health and CMV-seropositive.

This sequence joins TRBV11-3 and TRBJ2-3; perhaps TRBD2 as D (6 bases). The CDR3 runs 13 residues. CDR1 is SGHNT and CDR2 is YENEEA in the germline V gene. The V gene lost 2 bases and the J gene lost 9 bases, with 12 bases spanning the gap. The CDR3 reads CASSLPPGVTQYF. The CDR3 region has the DNA TGTGCCAGCAGCTTACCCCCGGGAGTGACGCAGTATTTT.

This clone is a singleton in its sample. J is TRBJ2-1 and V is TRBV7-9, with D possibly matching TRBD2 (6 bases). The CDR3 sequence is 15 residues long. CDR1 and CDR2 from the germline V gene are SEHNR and FQNEAQ (reference sequence). Trimming stripped 3 bases from V and 7 bases from J, with 16 bases between. CDR3 residues: CASSFWEVGRNEQFF. In DNA form, the CDR3 reads TGTGCCAGCAGCTTTTGGGAGGTGGGCCGGAATGAGCAGTTCTTC. The complete variable domain, with remaining parts taken from reference TRBV7-9 and TRBJ2-1, reads DTGVSQNPRHKITKRGQNVTFRCDPISEHNRLYWYRQTLGQGPEFLTYFQNEAQLEKSRLLSDRFSAERPKGSFSTLEIQRTEQGDSAMYLCASSFWEVGRNEQFFGPGTRLTVL.

The sample holds one count of this clone. J is TRBJ2-3 and V is TRBV5-1; 9 bases are a match to TRBD1. CDR1 is SGHRS, CDR2 YFSETQ, per germline. The junction had 4 bases not matched to a gene; V was cut back by 2 bases and J by 3 bases. The CDR3 covers 15 residues. Written as DNA, the CDR3 is TGCGCCAGCAGCTTACAGGGGGCCACGACAGATACGCAGTATTTT. Protein: CASSLQGATTDTQYF.

This sequence joins TRBV2 and TRBJ2-3; D uncertain. Trimming left V 2 bases short and J 1 base short, with 13 bases between. The CDR3 loop spans 16 amino acids. CDR1 is SNHLY and CDR2 is FYNNEI in the germline V gene. In DNA form, the CDR3 reads TGTGCCAGCAGTGAACGGGTCAACTGGGGCACAGATACGCAGTATTTT. It encodes CASSERVNWGTDTQYF.

This clone was detected once. The J gene is TRBJ2-5, the V gene TRBV7-2; TRBD1 matches at 9 bases. The last part of the DNA fits TRBJ2-7 better; the J call may be wrong. CDR3 size: 15 residues. Germline values: CDR1 SGHTA, CDR2 FQGNSA. CDR3 DNA sequence: TGTGCCAGCAGCTTAGCCGGGACAGGGATCTACGAGCAGTACTTC. Its translation: CASSLAGTGIYEQYF.

J is TRBJ1-5 and V is TRBV30, with TRBD1 matching over 10 bases. The CDR3 sequence is 13 residues long. The germline CDR1 and CDR2 sequences are GTSNPN and SVGIG (reference sequence). Trimming took 4 bases from V and 6 from J; bases not matched to a gene: 3. The CDR3 DNA is TGTGCCTGGAAGGGACAGGGGTCTCAGCCCCAGCATTTT. It codes for CAWKGQGSQPQHF.

The chain joins TRBV6-5 to TRBJ1-1, with TRBD1 identical over 12 bases. CDR1 MNHEY and CDR2 SVGAGI come from the germline V gene. The CDR3 is 16 residues long. Trimming took 0 bases from V and 8 from J; bases not matched to a gene: 7. In DNA form, the CDR3 reads TGTGCCAGCAGTTACTCGGGGACAGGGGGCCCGAAGGAAGCTTTCTTT. Protein sequence: CASSYSGTGGPKEAFF.

The CDR3 bases are TGTGCCAGCTCCCGGGGGGGCGAGCGAAGCGAGCAGTACTTC. This gives the protein CASSRGGERSEQYF. The chain links TRBV6-5 to TRBJ2-7; 8 bases fit TRBD2. The germline gives CDR1 MNHEY, CDR2 SVGAGI. J was trimmed by 6 bases and V by 8 bases; bases with no gene match: 12. The CDR3 consists of 14 residues.

The rearrangement joins TRBV28 to TRBJ2-1; TRBD2 aligns across 12 bases. Unmatched junction bases numbered 7, after V lost 4 bases and J lost 6 bases. This CDR3 region has 16 residues. The germline gives CDR1 MDHEN, CDR2 SYDVKM. The CDR3 sequence: CASSSRTSGKFNEQFF. The CDR3 DNA reads TGTGCCAGCAGTTCCCGGACTAGCGGGAAGTTCAATGAGCAGTTCTTC. The whole variable domain, remainder taken from reference TRBV28 and TRBJ2-1, is DVKVTQSSRYLVKRTGEKVFLECVQDMDHENMFWYRQDPGLGLRLIYFSYDVKMKEKGDIPEGYSVSREKKERFSLILESASTNQTSMYLCASSSRTSGKFNEQFFGPGTRLTVL.

The rearrangement joins TRBV7-2 to TRBJ2-1; TRBD2 aligns across 12 bases. J lost 9 bases, V lost 5 bases, and 8 bases had no gene match. Germline V lookup: CDR1 SGHTA, CDR2 FQGNSA. This CDR3 region has 15 residues. The CDR3 spells CASSLPPSGRVEQFF. In DNA, the CDR3 is TGTGCCAGCAGCCTCCCCCCTAGCGGGAGGGTTGAGCAGTTCTTC.

This chain links TRBV5-1 with TRBJ1-1, with a tentative D call TRBD1 (5 bases). CDR3 size: 15 residues. Germline V CDR1 and CDR2: SGHRS, YFSETQ. Between the trimmed V and J ends, which lost 2 bases and 1 base, there was a span of 12 bases. The CDR3 loop is CASSLQVSTNTEAFF. For the CDR3, the DNA is TGCGCCAGCAGCTTACAGGTCTCGACGAACACTGAAGCTTTCTTT.

This chain uses TRBV5-1 with TRBJ2-6, with TRBD2 matching over 8 bases. V lost 3 bases to trimming and J lost 2 bases; unmatched junction nucleotides: 10. The CDR3 loop spans 18 amino acids. In germline, CDR1 is SGHRS, CDR2 YFSETQ. CDR3 nucleotide sequence: TGCGCCAGCAGCTCCCGGGCGGGGGGCGGCACTGGGGCCAACGTCCTGACTTTC. Its translation: CASSSRAGGGTGANVLTF.

The rearrangement uses TRBV28 and TRBJ1-2; D gene ambiguous. The CDR3 is made up of 15 amino acids. Germline-derived CDR1 and CDR2 are MDHEN and SYDVKM. The V end was cut by 2 bases, the J end by 6 bases, with 16 bases between. For the CDR3, the DNA is TGTGCCAGCAGTTTAAAGTGGGATTCGGGGAATGGCTACACCTTC. Its protein is CASSLKWDSGNGYTF.

The V and J genes are TRBV7-2 and TRBJ2-2; the D gene is possibly TRBD2 (5 bases). The CDR3 runs to 13 residues. Trimming left V 7 bases short and J 4 bases short, with 10 bases between. The germline V gene encodes CDR1 SGHTA and CDR2 FQGNSA. DNA for the CDR3: TGTGCCAGCAACAACCGGGGCACCGGGGAGCTGTTTTTT. Encoded protein: CASNNRGTGELFF.

The rearrangement links TRBV9 to TRBJ2-3, with 8 positions matching TRBD2. The CDR3 has 15 residues. V lost 4 bases to trimming and J lost 1 base; unmatched junction nucleotides: 5. Germline V gene lookup returns CDR1 SGDLS and CDR2 YYNGEE. CDR3 bases: TGTGCCAGCAGCCGGGAACTAGCGGGCACAGATACGCAGTATTTT. The encoded protein is CASSRELAGTDTQYF.

The CDR3 DNA reads as TGTGCCAGCAGCTTGGACCAGGGTGGCTACGAGCAGTACTTC. Protein: CASSLDQGGYEQYF. The V call is TRBV5-4, the J call TRBJ2-5; tentative D call: TRBD1 (5 bases). The tail of the sequence fits TRBJ2-7 better, so the J call may be wrong. CDR1 and CDR2 (germline): SGHNT, YYREEE (reference sequence). The CDR3 contains 14 residues.

This chain links TRBV6-5 with TRBJ2-1; 7 positions agree with TRBD2. CDR1 and CDR2 from the germline V gene are MNHEY and SVGAGI. V shed 7 bases and J 4 bases; nucleotides not matched to a gene: 7. This CDR3 is built from 14 residues. The CDR3: CASILADIYNEQFF. CDR3 nucleotides: TGTGCCAGCATTCTAGCGGATATATACAATGAGCAGTTCTTC.

The chain employs TRBV2 and TRBJ2-3, with a possible D match to TRBD2 (7 bases). Germline values: CDR1 SNHLY, CDR2 FYNNEI. Trimming stripped 2 bases from V and 1 base from J, with 10 bases between. The length of the CDR3 is 15 residues. DNA for the CDR3: TGTGCCAGCAGTGAAAAGGGGGGGGGCACAGATACGCAGTATTTT. Its protein is CASSEKGGGTDTQYF.

In this sample, this clone turned up once. The V and J genes are TRBV27 and TRBJ2-2; the match to TRBD1 covers 8 bases. Germline trimming cut 6 bases from V and 5 bases from J; bases unmatched to any gene: 8. The CDR3 runs 15 residues. Germline V lookup: CDR1 MNHEY, CDR2 SMNVEV (reference sequence). DNA for the CDR3: TGTGCCAGCAGGGACAGGGTTAGTAGGACCGGGGAGCTGTTTTTT. It encodes CASRDRVSRTGELFF.

The V and J genes are TRBV11-2 and TRBJ2-7, with D perhaps TRBD2 (6 bases). This CDR3 is 15 amino acids long. Germline V gene data show CDR1 as SGHAT and CDR2 as FQNNGV. V was pared by 3 bases and J by 1 base, with 13 bases between. The DNA of the CDR3 is TGTGCCAGCAGCTTTCACGGTAGCGGATCCTACGAGCAGTACTTC. Translating gives CASSFHGSGSYEQYF.

This chain joins TRBV6-1 and TRBJ2-7, with TRBD1 matching over 7 bases. The CDR3 is 14 amino acids. CDR1 and CDR2 (germline): MNHNS, SASEGT. With 2 bases clipped from V and 3 bases from J, the junction kept 4 bases outside the gene matches. The CDR3, as DNA: TGTGCCAGCAGTGAACCACAGGGGCTCTACGAGCAGTACTTC. This translates into CASSEPQGLYEQYF.

Notes on this clone: A junction end diverges from the germline sequence, so it may reflect a read error. The chain recombines TRBV7-9 with TRBJ2-7; 10 bases line up with TRBD2. CDR3 size: 18 residues. Germline assignment: CDR1 SEHNR and CDR2 FQNEAQ (reference sequence). In nucleotides, the CDR3 is TGTTCCAGCAGCCCAGGGTGGCGGGGGCGGCTAGCGGGAGACGAGCAGTACTTC. This gives the protein CSSSPGWRGRLAGDEQYF.

V and J are TRBV2 and TRBJ2-2; 7 nucleotides line up with TRBD1. This CDR3 has 14 amino acids. V shed 7 bases and J 6 bases; nucleotides not matched to a gene: 8. Germline V gene data show CDR1 as SNHLY and CDR2 as FYNNEI. In nucleotides, the CDR3 is TGTGCCAGCACCCACGACAGGGCGGCCGGGGAGCTGTTTTTT. Encoded protein: CASTHDRAAGELFF.